The TCR beta chain under discussion was sequenced for a study of memory CD4+ T cells and cytomegalovirus serostatus. Whole-study context: Of the healthy Belgian adults, several were CMV seropositive and 20 to 30 seronegative. Findings and limits, study-wide: CD4+ memory repertoires contained about two fifths of the 164 reported CMV TCRbeta sequences. The CMV-associated TCR signature appears largely within the CD4+ memory repertoire.

This CDR3 region has 14 residues. Germline V lookup: CDR1 SGHTA, CDR2 FQGNSA. After removal of 6 bases from V and 9 bases from J, the junction contained 11 bases not matched to a gene. About this clone: Antigen unknown.

In the original workflow: Out-of-frame sequences were removed, leaving 2 million to 2.5 million distinct TCRbeta sequences. Profiled with immunoSEQ multiplex PCR; TCRdb holds only in-frame clones, not every one. V and J calls plus clone size are reproduced from that table; the DNA served to infer D and trimming. Of 75,000 to 90,000 clones listed, around 80% were seen once; the top ten hold 0.78%. Single viable CD3+CD4+CD8-CD45RO+ cells were sorted as the memory CD4+ T cells. This TCR came from an adult in good health and CMV-seronegative. The source material was memory CD4+ T cells from blood. This sequence joins TRBV7-2 and TRBJ2-1; the match to TRBD2 covers 7 bases. CDR3 amino acids: CASRSGLGQLEQFF. CDR3 DNA: TGTGCCAGCAGATCCGGACTAGGCCAGCTTGAGCAGTTCTTC.